Sequencing of this TCR beta chain was carried out in a study of metastatic and nonmetastatic thyroid tumors. No treatment of any kind had been given to any patient before thyroid surgery. TCRdb re-processed the PCR reads through MiXCR. This table has roughly 27,000 clones, 20% to 25% appearing once. This clone was seen many times. From germline, CDR1 is MNHNS and CDR2 SASEGT. With 6 bases removed from V and 2 bases from J, the gap between germline ends came to 14 bases. The CDR3 is 14 amino acids. The receptor was derived from a female donor with papillary thyroid cancer or a benign thyroid nodule (not recorded which). Some clones in this sample may be carry-over from other donors' samples. Sequencing used blood. The chain is built from TRBV6-1 and TRBJ2-7, with a tentative D call TRBD2 (5 bases). CDR3 nucleotides: TGTGCCAGCAGCCGTAGCGACTACCCCTACGAGCAGTACTTC. Protein: CASSRSDYPYEQYF.